Listed below are T cell receptor beta chains from one sample, sequenced in a study of CD8 T cells in Susac syndrome. TCRdb redid the calling of the immunoSEQ multiplex PCR reads with MiXCR, one entry per CDR3 protein. The repertoire has about 150,000 distinct CDR3 sequences, 90% to 95% of them found once; the top ten carry more than 0.2%. Sequences were obtained from CD8+ T cells from PBMCs. All receptors come from a human donor with multiple sclerosis. Each CDR3 is given with its conserved first and last residue. Each record gives: J gene, clone size, CDR3 length, D gene, V gene, CDR3 protein, CDR3 DNA. D genes are given only for firm matches. Part of the rows lack a size; the others show once, few, many or a class for expanded clones.

>TRBJ2-7|.|16|TRBD2|TRBV20-1
CSARTTSGGARYEQYF
TGCAGTGCTAGAACTACTAGCGGGGGGGCCAGATACGAGCAGTACTTC
>TRBJ2-2|.|16|.|TRBV7-3
CASSSGPGAGTGELFF
TGTGCCAGCAGTTCCGGACCCGGGGCAGGGACCGGGGAGCTGTTTTTT
>TRBJ2-1|.|14|.|TRBV29-1
CSVVARGGFNEQFF
TGCAGCGTTGTTGCCAGGGGAGGTTTCAATGAGCAGTTCTTC
>TRBJ1-2|few|14|.|TRBV25-1
CASSPSGGNYGYTF
TGTGCCAGCAGTCCTTCCGGGGGGAACTATGGCTACACCTTC
>TRBJ2-1|.|11|.|TRBV30
CAWTEGNEQFF
TGTGCCTGGACCGAGGGCAATGAGCAGTTCTTC
>TRBJ2-1|.|16|.|TRBV27
CASRHLPTRKSDEQFF
TGTGCCAGCAGGCACCTACCAACTAGGAAGTCCGATGAGCAGTTCTTC
>TRBJ2-5|.|16|.|TRBV2
CASSEGGVYKVETQYF
TGTGCCAGCAGTGAAGGGGGGGTCTACAAGGTGGAGACCCAGTACTTC
>TRBJ1-2|.|14|.|TRBV20-1
CSARAGQGNYGYTF
TGCAGTGCTAGAGCGGGCCAGGGTAACTATGGCTACACCTTC
>TRBJ1-1|.|14|.|TRBV5-1
CASSLDGPGPEAFF
TGCGCCAGCAGCTTGGACGGACCAGGGCCTGAAGCTTTCTTT
>TRBJ2-5|once|14|.|TRBV7-9
CASSSPRYQETQYF
TGTGCCAGCAGTTCTCCCCGATATCAAGAGACCCAGTACTTC
>TRBJ1-5|.|14|TRBD1|TRBV29-1
CSALDRGANQPQHF
TGCAGCGCCCTCGACAGGGGGGCCAATCAGCCCCAGCATTTT
>TRBJ2-3|.|15|TRBD2|TRBV9
CASSTSGGRTDTQYF
TGTGCCAGCAGTACTAGCGGGGGACGCACAGATACGCAGTATTTT
>TRBJ2-1|.|13|.|TRBV13
CASSPSRGLGQFF
TGTGCCAGCAGCCCTAGTCGGGGACTGGGGCAGTTCTTC
>TRBJ2-3|.|13|.|TRBV12-5
CASGLHLADTQYF
TGTGCTAGTGGTTTACACTTAGCAGATACGCAGTATTTT
>TRBJ2-3|.|15|TRBD1|TRBV5-6
CASSLGTGFTDTQYF
TGTGCCAGCAGCCTCGGGACAGGGTTCACAGATACGCAGTATTTT
>TRBJ2-3|.|12|.|TRBV20-1
CSAGEGTDTQYF
TGCAGTGCTGGAGAGGGGACAGATACGCAGTATTTT
>TRBJ1-3|.|12|.|TRBV28
CASSFDGNTIYF
TGTGCCAGCAGTTTTGATGGAAACACCATATATTTT
>TRBJ2-6|.|19|TRBD1|TRBV7-2
CASSLGGDRGRKGANVLTF
TGTGCCAGCAGCTTAGGAGGGGACAGGGGGCGCAAGGGGGCCAACGTCCTGACTTTC
>TRBJ2-5|.|15|TRBD1|TRBV12-3/TRBV12-4
CASRARQGMQETQYF
TGTGCCAGCAGGGCTAGACAGGGGATGCAAGAGACCCAGTACTTC
>TRBJ2-7|.|14|.|TRBV30
CAWTAPGPRDEQYF
TGTGCCTGGACCGCTCCGGGGCCCCGGGACGAGCAGTACTTC
>TRBJ2-1|once|16|TRBD1|TRBV7-9
CASTTITGVSYNEQFF
TGTGCCAGCACCACCATCACAGGGGTTTCCTACAATGAGCAGTTCTTC
>TRBJ2-7|.|14|TRBD2|TRBV13
CASTMSTGRNEQYF
TGTGCCAGTACAATGTCTACCGGGAGGAACGAGCAGTACTTC
>TRBJ1-2|.|15|.|TRBV29-1
CSADPILSTNYGYTF
TGCAGCGCCGATCCGATACTAAGCACTAACTATGGCTACACCTTC
>TRBJ2-3|.|15|.|TRBV27
CASSGGQGEADTQYF
TGTGCCAGCAGTGGGGGGCAGGGAGAAGCGGATACGCAGTATTTT
>TRBJ2-2|.|14|.|TRBV29-1
CSVPGPSNTGELFF
TGCAGCGTTCCGGGACCTTCGAACACCGGGGAGCTGTTTTTT
>TRBJ2-7|.|15|TRBD1|TRBV27
CASSVAGTGIGEQYF
TGTGCCAGCAGTGTTGCCGGGACAGGGATCGGCGAGCAGTACTTC
>TRBJ2-2|.|16|TRBD2|TRBV7-8
CASSLVLREGTGELFF
TGTGCCAGCAGCTTAGTTCTCAGGGAGGGCACCGGGGAGCTGTTTTTT
>TRBJ2-2|.|16|TRBD1|TRBV18
CASSPGQGSYTGELFF
TGTGCCAGCTCACCTGGACAGGGATCCTACACCGGGGAGCTGTTTTTT
>TRBJ2-4|once|15|.|TRBV6-5
CASSYAQGAKNIQYF
TGTGCCAGCAGTTACGCCCAGGGGGCCAAAAACATTCAGTACTTC
>TRBJ1-1|.|15|.|TRBV3-1
CASSQETDINTEAFF
TGTGCCAGCAGCCAAGAAACAGACATTAACACTGAAGCTTTCTTT
>TRBJ1-1|.|15|.|TRBV7-8
CASSLDVGTNTEAFF
TGTGCCAGCAGCTTAGATGTAGGCACGAACACTGAAGCTTTCTTT
>TRBJ2-7|.|15|TRBD2|TRBV20-1
CSAPMRGGWNFEQYF
TGCAGTGCTCCTATGCGGGGGGGCTGGAATTTCGAGCAGTACTTC
>TRBJ1-1|once|12|.|TRBV20-1
CSAKSRDTEAFF
TGCAGTGCTAAGTCCCGGGACACTGAAGCTTTCTTT
>TRBJ1-5|.|14|.|TRBV7-9
CASSFGTQDQPQHF
TGTGCCAGCAGCTTCGGGACACAAGATCAGCCCCAGCATTTT
>TRBJ1-2|.|16|.|TRBV6-2/TRBV6-3
CASSYGGAGDGYGYTF
TGTGCCAGCAGTTATGGCGGGGCTGGGGATGGCTATGGCTACACCTTC
>TRBJ2-7|.|14|.|TRBV7-9
CASSPPADPGEQYF
TGTGCCAGCAGCCCCCCGGCCGATCCAGGCGAGCAGTACTTC
>TRBJ1-2|.|13|.|TRBV4-3
CASSPGRGFSYTF
TGCGCCAGCAGCCCGGGCAGGGGATTTAGCTACACCTTC
>TRBJ2-7|.|13|TRBD2|TRBV20-1
CSAGTSASYEQYF
TGCAGTGCTGGGACTAGCGCCTCCTACGAGCAGTACTTC
>TRBJ1-2|.|15|.|TRBV2
CASRGDGLANYGYTF
TGTGCCAGCAGGGGGGACGGCCTGGCTAACTATGGCTACACCTTC
>TRBJ2-1|.|14|TRBD1|TRBV29-1
CSVLPGQGPDEQFF
TGCAGCGTTCTTCCGGGACAGGGCCCCGATGAGCAGTTCTTC
>TRBJ1-2|.|15|TRBD1|TRBV14
CASSPYTGTGHGYTF
TGTGCCAGCAGCCCCTACACCGGGACAGGTCACGGCTACACCTTC